This is a list of T cell receptor beta chains from one sample in a study of neoadjuvant anti-PD-1 for oral cavity cancer. Using immunoSEQ multiplex PCR, the repertoire was profiled, and TCRdb retains in-frame clones only, with some absent. The sample shows thousands of clones, 50% to 75% of them seen only once. The starting material was tumor tissue, obtained before nivolumab (anti-PD-1) treatment. The source of these receptors is a person between 40 and 85 years old with oral cavity squamous cell carcinoma. CDR3s include the opening cysteine and the closing phenylalanine or tryptophan. The order of the fields is D gene, J gene, V gene, clone size, CDR3 DNA, CDR3 protein. D genes are given only for firm matches. Expanded clones get a size class; other rows say once, few or many, or leave the size out.

>TRBD2|TRBJ2-5|TRBV13|NA
TGTGCCAGCAGCCCGGAGCGGGAGGCAGGGGAGACCCAGTACTTC
CASSPEREAGETQYF
>TRBD1|TRBJ1-4|TRBV28|NA
TGTGCCAGCAGTTCAGGGGGAACTAATGAAAAACTGTTTTTT
CASSSGGTNEKLFF
>NA|TRBJ1-2|TRBV6-1|once
TGTGCCAGCCGACTGACCCGCTATGGCTACACCTTC
CASRLTRYGYTF
>NA|TRBJ2-3|TRBV19|NA
TGTGCCAGTAGTATAAGGCAGTCTGGTACAGATACGCAGTATTTT
CASSIRQSGTDTQYF
>NA|TRBJ1-5|TRBV7-2|NA
TGTGCCAGCAGCTTGGACCGGTCGAACAATCAGCCCCAGCATTTT
CASSLDRSNNQPQHF
>NA|TRBJ1-1|TRBV2|NA
TGTGCCAGCAGCCCAACCTCTTTGAACACTGAAGCTTTCTTT
CASSPTSLNTEAFF
>NA|TRBJ2-5|TRBV14|NA
TGTGCCAGCAGCCAAGAAGCTGGTCTAGCGAGGCAAGAGACCCAGTACTTC
CASSQEAGLARQETQYF
>TRBD1|TRBJ2-3|TRBV6-1|NA
TGTGCCAGCGGACAGGGGGCGTTGGGCACAGATACGCAGTATTTT
CASGQGALGTDTQYF
>NA|TRBJ2-7|TRBV5-4|NA
TGTGCCTGGTCCGAACAGGGAATCCAGTACTTC
CAWSEQGIQYF
>NA|TRBJ2-2|TRBV6-1|NA
TGTGCCAGCTACAACCAGAACACCGGGGAGCTGTTTTTT
CASYNQNTGELFF
>NA|TRBJ1-1|TRBV5-1|NA
TGCGCCAGCAGCTTGGCAGGGACGCTAAACACTGAAGCTTTCTTT
CASSLAGTLNTEAFF
>TRBD2|TRBJ2-5|TRBV7-3|NA
TGTGCCAGCAGCCCGATGGGTAGCGGGAGGGGGGAGACCCAGTACTTC
CASSPMGSGRGETQYF
>NA|TRBJ2-3|TRBV21-1|NA
TGTGCCAGCAGCACGGGCGTGGGGGGTACAGATACGCAGTATTTT
CASSTGVGGTDTQYF
>NA|TRBJ2-2|TRBV7-2|once
TGTGCCAGCAGCTTGAGATCAACTTACACCTCGAACACCGGGGAGCTGTTTTTT
CASSLRSTYTSNTGELFF
>TRBD2|TRBJ2-5|TRBV5-1|NA
TGCGCCAGCAGCCCGAGGGGGACTAGCGGGGGAGCGCAAGAGACCCAGTACTTC
CASSPRGTSGGAQETQYF
>NA|TRBJ1-1|TRBV18|few
TGTGCCAGCTCACAGGGTCTGAACACTGAAGCTTTCTTT
CASSQGLNTEAFF
>NA|TRBJ1-6|TRBV10-2|few
TGCGCCAGCAGAGGGGGACTGGCGGCGAATTCACCCCTCCACTTT
CASRGGLAANSPLHF
>TRBD1|TRBJ2-2|TRBV5-1|NA
TGCGCCAGCAGCTTGGGGACAGGGTTACGAACCACCGGGGAGCTGTTTTTT
CASSLGTGLRTTGELFF
>NA|TRBJ2-2|TRBV5-4|NA
TGTGCCAGCAGTTTCGACTTCGCTAACACCGGGGAGCTGTTTTTT
CASSFDFANTGELFF
>NA|TRBJ2-6|TRBV5-6|few
TGTGCCAGCAGCCCCACGGGGCTCTCTGGGGCCAACGTCCTGACTTTC
CASSPTGLSGANVLTF
>NA|TRBJ2-2|TRBV10-1|NA
TGCGCCAGCAGTGGGACCCTCGGGATCTCGAACACCGGGGAGCTGTTTTTT
CASSGTLGISNTGELFF
>NA|TRBJ1-1|TRBV6-4|few
TGTGCCAGCAGTGTCAGTCAGCAAACCGAAGCTTTCTTT
CASSVSQQTEAFF
>NA|TRBJ2-4|TRBV7-9|NA
TGTGCCAGCAGCTTAGAAGGGGCAGGGTCTGCCAAAAACATTCAGTACTTC
CASSLEGAGSAKNIQYF
>NA|TRBJ2-5|TRBV6-6|NA
TGTGCCAGCAGCCACGGGTGGTCCACAATCGGGGAGACCCAGTACTTC
CASSHGWSTIGETQYF
>NA|TRBJ2-6|TRBV15|NA
TGTGCCACCAGCAGATTCCAGGCCTCTGGGGCCAACGTCCTGACTTTC
CATSRFQASGANVLTF
>TRBD1|TRBJ1-6|TRBV6-5|large
TGTGCCAGCAGTCGGGACAGGGTTGATTCACCCCTCCACTTT
CASSRDRVDSPLHF
>NA|TRBJ1-1|TRBV6-6|NA
TGTGCCACCTGGAGGGTTCTGAACACTGAAGCTTTCTTT
CATWRVLNTEAFF
>NA|TRBJ1-5|TRBV5-1|NA
TGCGCCAGCAGCTTGGGTGCAGGGAGGGGCAATCAGCCCCAGCATTTT
CASSLGAGRGNQPQHF
>NA|TRBJ2-1|TRBV5-1|NA
TGCGCCAGCAGCTTGGCCGGGGTAGTGAATGAGCAGTTCTTC
CASSLAGVVNEQFF
>NA|TRBJ2-2|TRBV16|NA
TGTGCCAGCAGTCAATCGGGGGCAAACACCGGGGAGCTGTTTTTT
CASSQSGANTGELFF
>TRBD1|TRBJ1-2|TRBV2|large
TGTGCCAGCAGTCCCAGACAGGGAAACTATGGCTACACCTTC
CASSPRQGNYGYTF